Below, 5 T cell receptor beta chains from the same sample are listed, as sequenced in a study of beta chain features in type 1 diabetes. Study-wide findings and caveats: TCRB CDR3s were moderately but significantly shorter in Type 1 diabetes patients in all four CD4+ subsets.

Reverse transcription of all isolated RNA meant that expressed TCRB transcripts were sequenced. Clones were read by immunoSEQ multiplex PCR, and TCRdb kept only the in-frame ones, dropping some. The repertoire holds around 26,000 clones, 68% seen once, with 0.95% to 1.3% in the top ten. These receptors' targets are unknown. The source material was stem cell memory CD4+ T cells from blood. The receptors derive from a woman in her forties with type 1 diabetes.

The gene calls are TRBV2 and TRBJ2-3; TRBD1 matches 9 bases. Germline trimming cut 6 bases from V and 4 bases from J; bases unmatched to any gene: 8. CDR1 is SNHLY, CDR2 FYNNEI, per germline. This CDR3 is built from 15 residues. The CDR3 loop reads CASREWGQGADTQYF. CDR3 coding DNA: TGTGCCAGCAGAGAATGGGGACAGGGTGCAGATACGCAGTATTTT.

The chain is built from TRBV28 and TRBJ2-1; TRBD2 aligns across 11 bases. There are 15 residues in the CDR3. Looked up from germline, CDR1 is MDHEN and CDR2 is SYDVKM. J gave up 7 bases and V 6 bases, and 8 bases lay outside the gene matches. DNA of the CDR3: TGTGCCAGCAGGGGAGAGGGACTAGCGGAAAATGAGCAGTTCTTC. It encodes CASRGEGLAENEQFF. Full variable domain (outside the CDR3, taken from reference TRBV28 and TRBJ2-1): DVKVTQSSRYLVKRTGEKVFLECVQDMDHENMFWYRQDPGLGLRLIYFSYDVKMKEKGDIPEGYSVSREKKERFSLILESASTNQTSMYLCASRGEGLAENEQFFGPGTRLTVL.

The rearrangement links TRBV6-6 to TRBJ2-7; D gene unclear. The length of the CDR3 is 13 residues. Germline V gene data show CDR1 as MNHNY and CDR2 as SVGAGI (reference sequence). With 6 bases removed from V and 2 bases from J, the gap between germline ends came to 11 bases. The CDR3 here is CASRSDIPYEQYF. For the CDR3, the DNA is TGTGCCAGCAGGTCAGACATCCCCTACGAGCAGTACTTC.

V is TRBV5-1 and J is TRBJ2-3, with 8 bases that match TRBD1. CDR1 and CDR2 (germline): SGHRS, YFSETQ. V lost 4 bases to trimming and J lost 4 bases; unmatched junction nucleotides: 8. The CDR3 is 15 amino acids. The CDR3 nucleotides are TGCGCCAGCAGCCAATTGGGGACAGGATCAGATACGCAGTATTTT. It yields the protein CASSQLGTGSDTQYF. Using reference TRBV5-1 and TRBJ2-3 for the parts outside the CDR3, the full variable domain is KAGVTQTPRYLIKTRGQQVTLSCSPISGHRSVSWYQQTPGQGLQFLFEYFSETQRNKGNFPGRFSGRQFSNSRSEMNVSTLELGDSALYLCASSQLGTGSDTQYFGPGTRLTVL.

The chain is built from TRBV19 and TRBJ2-7; 8 nucleotides agree with TRBD1. After removal of 3 bases from V and 2 bases from J, the junction contained 6 bases not matched to a gene. The CDR3 totals 15 residues. Germline assignment: CDR1 LNHDA and CDR2 SQIVND (reference sequence). CDR3 nucleotide sequence: TGTGCCAGTAGTATCGACAGGGGTTGGACCTACGAGCAGTACTTC. Amino acids: CASSIDRGWTYEQYF.